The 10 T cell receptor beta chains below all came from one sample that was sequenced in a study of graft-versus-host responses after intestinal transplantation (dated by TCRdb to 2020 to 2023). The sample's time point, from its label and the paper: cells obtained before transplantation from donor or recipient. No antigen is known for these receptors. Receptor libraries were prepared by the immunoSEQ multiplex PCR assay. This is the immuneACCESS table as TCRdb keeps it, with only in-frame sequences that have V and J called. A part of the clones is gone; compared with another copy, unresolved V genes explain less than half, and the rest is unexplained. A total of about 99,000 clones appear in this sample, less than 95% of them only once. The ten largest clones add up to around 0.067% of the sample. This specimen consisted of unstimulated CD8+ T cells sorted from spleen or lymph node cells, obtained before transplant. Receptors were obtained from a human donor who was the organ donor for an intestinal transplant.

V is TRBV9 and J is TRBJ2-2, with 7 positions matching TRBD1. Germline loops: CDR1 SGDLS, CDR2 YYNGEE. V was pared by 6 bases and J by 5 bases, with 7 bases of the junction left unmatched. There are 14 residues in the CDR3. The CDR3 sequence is CASNGRGWTGELFF. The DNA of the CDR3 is TGTGCCAGCAACGGCAGGGGGTGGACCGGGGAGCTGTTTTTT.

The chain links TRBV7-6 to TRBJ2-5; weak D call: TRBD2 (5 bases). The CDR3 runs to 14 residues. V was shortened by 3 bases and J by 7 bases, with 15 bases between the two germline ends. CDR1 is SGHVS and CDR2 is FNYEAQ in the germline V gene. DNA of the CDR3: TGTGCCAGCAGCTTCACGGGAAGAGTCGGGACCCAGTACTTC. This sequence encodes CASSFTGRVGTQYF.

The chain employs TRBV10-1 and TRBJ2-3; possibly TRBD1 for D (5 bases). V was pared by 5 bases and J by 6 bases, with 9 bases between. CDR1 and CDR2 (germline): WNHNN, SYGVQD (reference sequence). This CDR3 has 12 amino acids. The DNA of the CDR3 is TGCGCCAGCAGTACGAACAGGGATACGCAGTATTTT. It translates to CASSTNRDTQYF.

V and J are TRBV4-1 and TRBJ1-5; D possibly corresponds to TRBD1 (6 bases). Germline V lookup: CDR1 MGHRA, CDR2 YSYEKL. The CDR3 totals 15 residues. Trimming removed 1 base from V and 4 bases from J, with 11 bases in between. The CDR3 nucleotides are TGCGCCAGCAGCCAAGTAGAGGGGGTGAATCAGCCCCAGCATTTT. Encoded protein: CASSQVEGVNQPQHF.

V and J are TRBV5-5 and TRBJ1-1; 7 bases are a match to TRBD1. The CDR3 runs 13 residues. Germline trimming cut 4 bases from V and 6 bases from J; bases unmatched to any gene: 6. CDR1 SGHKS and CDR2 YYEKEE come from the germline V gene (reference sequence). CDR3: CASSEGQPPEAFF. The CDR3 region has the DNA TGTGCCAGCAGCGAGGGACAGCCTCCTGAAGCTTTCTTT.

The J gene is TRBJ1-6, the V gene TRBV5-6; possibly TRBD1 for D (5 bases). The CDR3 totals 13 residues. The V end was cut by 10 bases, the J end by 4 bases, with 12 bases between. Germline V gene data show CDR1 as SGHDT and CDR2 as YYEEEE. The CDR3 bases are TGTGCCCGGGGGGTCCCTTATAATTCACCCCTCCACTTT. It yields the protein CARGVPYNSPLHF.

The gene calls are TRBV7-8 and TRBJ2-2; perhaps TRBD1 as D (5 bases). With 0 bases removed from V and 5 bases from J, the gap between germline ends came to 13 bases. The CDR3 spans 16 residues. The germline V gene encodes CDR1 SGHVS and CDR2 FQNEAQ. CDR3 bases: TGTGCCAGCAGCTTAGCGCGAACAGGTTATACCGGGGAGCTGTTTTTT. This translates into CASSLARTGYTGELFF.

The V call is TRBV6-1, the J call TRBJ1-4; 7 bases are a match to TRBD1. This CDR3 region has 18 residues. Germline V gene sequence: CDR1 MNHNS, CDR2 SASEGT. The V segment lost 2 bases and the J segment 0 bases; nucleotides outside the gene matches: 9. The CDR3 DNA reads TGTGCCAGCAGTGAATGGAACAGGGGAATCGCAACTAATGAAAAACTGTTTTTT. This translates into CASSEWNRGIATNEKLFF.

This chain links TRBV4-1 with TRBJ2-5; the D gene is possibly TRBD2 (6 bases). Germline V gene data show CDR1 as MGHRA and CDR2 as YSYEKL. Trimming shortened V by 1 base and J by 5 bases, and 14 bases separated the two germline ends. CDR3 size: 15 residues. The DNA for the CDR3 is TGCGCCAGCAGCCAAGTTGTAGGGAGGTCGGAGACCCAGTACTTC. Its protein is CASSQVVGRSETQYF.

The CDR3: CASSLGWSGNSTDTQYF. CDR3 sequence (DNA): TGCGCCAGCAGCTTGGGCTGGAGCGGAAACAGCACAGATACGCAGTATTTT. This chain links TRBV5-1 with TRBJ2-3; possible D gene TRBD2, 5 bases. Germline V lookup: CDR1 SGHRS, CDR2 YFSETQ. Trimming stripped 0 bases from V and 0 bases from J, with 14 bases between. CDR3 length: 17 amino acids.